The entry below gives a single TCR beta chain sequence along with its context. RNA transcripts provided the template for amplifying TCR beta CDR3 regions. Investigators did first-round RT-PCR with HTBI primers, then second-round multiplex PCR. TCRdb used MiXCR to reprocess the multiplex PCR reads, holding one entry per CDR3 protein. The sample lists about 1.1 million distinct CDR3 sequences, less than 45% occurring once. The record originates from a study of Graves' ophthalmopathy and Graves' hyperthyroidism. Germline CDR1 is SQVTM and CDR2 is ANQGSEA. This CDR3 is built from 13 residues. The specimen sequenced was peripheral blood or thyroid tissue (not recorded which). This receptor was taken from an adult man with Graves' hyperthyroidism. The chain recombines TRBV29-1 with TRBJ2-7, with TRBD1 matching 8 bases. The CDR3, as DNA: TGCAGAACCGGGACAGGAGACCACTACGAGCAGTACTTC. Its translation: CRTGTGDHYEQYF.